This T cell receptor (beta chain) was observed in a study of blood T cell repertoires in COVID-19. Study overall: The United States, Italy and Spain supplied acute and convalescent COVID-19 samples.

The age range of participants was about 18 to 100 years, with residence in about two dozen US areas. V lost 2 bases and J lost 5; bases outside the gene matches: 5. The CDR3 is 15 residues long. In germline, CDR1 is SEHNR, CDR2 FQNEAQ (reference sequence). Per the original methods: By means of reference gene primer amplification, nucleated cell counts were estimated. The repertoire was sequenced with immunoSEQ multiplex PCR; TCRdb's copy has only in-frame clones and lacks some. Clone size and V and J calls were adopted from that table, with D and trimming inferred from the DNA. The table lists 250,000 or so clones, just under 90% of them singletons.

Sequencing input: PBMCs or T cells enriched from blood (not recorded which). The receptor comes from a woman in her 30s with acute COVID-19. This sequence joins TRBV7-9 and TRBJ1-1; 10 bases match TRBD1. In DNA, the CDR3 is TGTGCCAGCAGCTTATCCGGGACAGGGGATACTGAAGCTTTCTTT. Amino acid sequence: CASSLSGTGDTEAFF.